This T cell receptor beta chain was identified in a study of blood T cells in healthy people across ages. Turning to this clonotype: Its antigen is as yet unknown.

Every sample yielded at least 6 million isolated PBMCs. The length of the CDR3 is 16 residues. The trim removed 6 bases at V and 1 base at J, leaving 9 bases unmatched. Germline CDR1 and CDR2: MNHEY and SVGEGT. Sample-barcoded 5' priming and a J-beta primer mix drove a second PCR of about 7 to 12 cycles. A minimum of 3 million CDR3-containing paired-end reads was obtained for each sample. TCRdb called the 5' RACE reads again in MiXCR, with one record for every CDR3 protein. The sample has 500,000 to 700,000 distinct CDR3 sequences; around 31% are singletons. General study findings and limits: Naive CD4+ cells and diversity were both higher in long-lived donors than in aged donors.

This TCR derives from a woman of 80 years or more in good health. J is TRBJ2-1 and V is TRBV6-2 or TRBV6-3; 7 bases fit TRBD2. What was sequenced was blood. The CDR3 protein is CASRLHSGPSYNEQFF. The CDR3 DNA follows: TGTGCCAGCAGACTACATAGCGGGCCATCCTACAATGAGCAGTTCTTC.